A selection of T cell receptor beta chains follows, all from one sample in a study of regulatory T cells in long-lasting Graves disease. TCRdb reprocessed the multiplex PCR reads via MiXCR and lists one record per CDR3 protein. The data contain a few hundred thousand distinct CDR3 sequences, about a sixth of them singletons. The same data also contributed to another study, on T cells in Graves' hyperthyroidism and ophthalmopathy.

Sequencing used peripheral blood mononuclear cells (PBMCs), obtained at new diagnosis, from a patient treated with antithyroid drugs. These TCRs come from a young woman with Graves disease. CDR3s include the opening cysteine and the closing phenylalanine or tryptophan. The order of the fields is D gene, V gene, J gene, clone size, CDR3 DNA, CDR3 protein. The D gene is left open where the match is weak. Size is omitted from some rows. Given values are once, few, many or a class for expanded clones.

TRBD2,TRBV7-9,TRBJ2-1,-,TGTGCCAGCAGCAGACAAGCCGGACTAGCGGGAGATGAGCAGTTCTTC,CASSRQAGLAGDEQFF
-,TRBV2,TRBJ2-7,many,TGCGCCAGCAGCGAGGACAGCTCCTACGAGCAGTACTTC,CASSEDSSYEQYF
-,TRBV12-3/TRBV12-4,TRBJ2-2,few,TGTGCCAGCAGTAGAAGCGGGTGGAACACCGGGGAGCTGTTTTTT,CASSRSGWNTGELFF
-,TRBV19,TRBJ1-2,-,TGTGCCAGTAGTATGACAGGAGGCTACACCTTC,CASSMTGGYTF
-,TRBV5-1,TRBJ1-1,many,TGCGCCAGCAGCCCTGGGAATCCGAACACTGAAGCTTTCTTT,CASSPGNPNTEAFF
-,TRBV9,TRBJ2-2,-,TGTGCCAGCAGCGTACGGGGGACGGCCGGGGAGCTGTTTTTT,CASSVRGTAGELFF
-,TRBV5-1,TRBJ1-2,many,TGCGCCAGCAGCTACGGGACCTTGGATGGGGGCTACACCTTC,CASSYGTLDGGYTF
-,TRBV6-1,TRBJ1-1,few,TGTGCCAGCACCCTGGTCAGGGGGAACACTGAAGCTTTCTTT,CASTLVRGNTEAFF
-,TRBV20-1,TRBJ2-1,many,TGCAGTGCTAGAGGTGCAGCGGAGATGGGTGCTGAGCAGTTCTTC,CSARGAAEMGAEQFF
-,TRBV28,TRBJ2-7,few,TGTGCCAGCAGTTTCCGGGCCCCTTCCCTGCAGTACTTC,CASSFRAPSLQYF